This record covers a single T cell receptor (beta chain). Antigen unknown. The authors reverse transcribed all of the isolated RNA, so sequencing captured expressed TCRB transcripts. Here immunoSEQ multiplex PCR was the method, and the copy in TCRdb shows in-frame clones only, minus some. Of about 44,000 clones detected, about 66% appear once; the ten largest clones hold 2% to 2.5%. Trimming removed 8 bases at V and 4 bases at J, with 20 bases between. The CDR3 sequence is 15 residues long. Germline V CDR1 and CDR2: MNHNY, SVGAGI (reference sequence). The entry originates in a study of beta chain features in type 1 diabetes. Broader study findings: Within each of all four CD4+ subsets, Type 1 diabetes patients had TCRB CDR3s that were moderately but significantly shorter.

This clonotype was sampled from a woman aged 18-35 years with type 1 diabetes. Sequencing input: Tregs from blood. This chain uses TRBV6-6 with TRBJ1-1, with D unresolved. Here the CDR3 reads CASSSPYTRGTEAFF. CDR3 DNA: TGTGCCAGCTCGTCCCCTTACACCCGAGGCACTGAAGCTTTCTTT.